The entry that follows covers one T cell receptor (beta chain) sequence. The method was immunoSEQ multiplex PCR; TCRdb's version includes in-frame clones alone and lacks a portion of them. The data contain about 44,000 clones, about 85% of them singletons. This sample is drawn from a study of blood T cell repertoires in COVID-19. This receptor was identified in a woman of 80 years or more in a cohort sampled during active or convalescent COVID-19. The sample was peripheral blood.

Written as DNA, the CDR3 is TGTGCCAGCAGCTTAGCGGGAGGCACAGATACGCAGTATTTT. Translating gives CASSLAGGTDTQYF. The V and J genes are TRBV7-2 and TRBJ2-3; D perhaps matches TRBD2 (5 bases). The CDR3 is 14 residues long. The germline V gene has CDR1 SGHTA and CDR2 FQGNSA. The ends were cut back, 0 bases at V and 1 base at J, with 5 bases in the middle. Full variable domain (outside the CDR3, taken from reference TRBV7-2 and TRBJ2-3): GAGVSQSPSNKVTEKGKDVELRCDPISGHTALYWYRQSLGQGLEFLIYFQGNSAPDKSGLPSDRFSAERTGGSVSTLTIQRTQQEDSAVYLCASSLAGGTDTQYFGPGTRLTVL.